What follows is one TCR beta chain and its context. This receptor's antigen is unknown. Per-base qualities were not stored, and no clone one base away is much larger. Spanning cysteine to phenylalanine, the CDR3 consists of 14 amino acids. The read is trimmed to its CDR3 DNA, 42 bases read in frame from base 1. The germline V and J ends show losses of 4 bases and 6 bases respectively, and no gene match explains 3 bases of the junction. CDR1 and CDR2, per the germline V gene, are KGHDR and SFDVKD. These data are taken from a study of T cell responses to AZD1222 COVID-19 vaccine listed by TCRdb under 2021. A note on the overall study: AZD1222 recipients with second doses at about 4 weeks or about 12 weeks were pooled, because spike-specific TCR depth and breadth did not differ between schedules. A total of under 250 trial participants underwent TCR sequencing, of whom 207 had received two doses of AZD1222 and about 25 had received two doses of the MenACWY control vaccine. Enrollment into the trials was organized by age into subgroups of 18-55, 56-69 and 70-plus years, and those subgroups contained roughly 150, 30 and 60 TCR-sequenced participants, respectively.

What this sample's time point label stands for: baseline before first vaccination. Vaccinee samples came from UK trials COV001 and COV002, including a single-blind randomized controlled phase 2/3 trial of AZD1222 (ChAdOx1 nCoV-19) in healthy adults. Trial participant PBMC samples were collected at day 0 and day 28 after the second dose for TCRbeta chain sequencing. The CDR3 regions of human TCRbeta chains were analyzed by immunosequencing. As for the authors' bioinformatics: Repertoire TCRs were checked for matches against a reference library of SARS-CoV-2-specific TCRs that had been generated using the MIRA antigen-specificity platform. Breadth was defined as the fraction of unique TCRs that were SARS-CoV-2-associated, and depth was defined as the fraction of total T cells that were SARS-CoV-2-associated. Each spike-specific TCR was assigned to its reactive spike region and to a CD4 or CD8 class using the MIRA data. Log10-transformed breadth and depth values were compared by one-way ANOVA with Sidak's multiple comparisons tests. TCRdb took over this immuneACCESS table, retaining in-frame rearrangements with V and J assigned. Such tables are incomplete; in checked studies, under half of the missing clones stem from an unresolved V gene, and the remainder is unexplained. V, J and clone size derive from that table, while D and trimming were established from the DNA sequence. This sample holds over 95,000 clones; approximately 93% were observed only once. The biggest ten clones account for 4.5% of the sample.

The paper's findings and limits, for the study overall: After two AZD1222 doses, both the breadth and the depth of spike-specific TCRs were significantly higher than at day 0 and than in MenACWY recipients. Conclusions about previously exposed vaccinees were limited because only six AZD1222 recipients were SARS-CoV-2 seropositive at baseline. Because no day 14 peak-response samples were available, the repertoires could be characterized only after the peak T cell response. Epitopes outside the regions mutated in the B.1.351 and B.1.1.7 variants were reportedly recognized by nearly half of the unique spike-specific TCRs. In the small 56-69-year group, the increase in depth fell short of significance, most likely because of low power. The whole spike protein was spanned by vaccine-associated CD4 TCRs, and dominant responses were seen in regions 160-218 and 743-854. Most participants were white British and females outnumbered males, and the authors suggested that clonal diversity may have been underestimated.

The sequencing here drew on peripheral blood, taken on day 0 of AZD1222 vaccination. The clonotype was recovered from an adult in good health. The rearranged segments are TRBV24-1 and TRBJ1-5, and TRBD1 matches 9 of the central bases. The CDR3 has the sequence CATSEPGQGQPQHF. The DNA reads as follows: TGTGCCACCAGTGAACCGGGACAGGGTCAGCCCCAGCATTTT.